Presented here are 18 T cell receptor beta chains from one specimen sequenced in a study of blood T cell repertoires in COVID-19. Repertoires were generated with immunoSEQ multiplex PCR, while TCRdb's copy carries only in-frame clones and drops some. The repertoire holds some 400,000 clones, roughly 86% seen once, with roughly 10% in the top ten. Sequenced input: peripheral blood. The receptors originated from a woman under 40 with COVID-19, enrolled during active disease.

The genes are TRBV5-4 and TRBJ2-7, with D possibly matching TRBD1 (6 bases). Germline CDR1 reads SGHNT; CDR2 reads YYREEE (reference sequence). The V and J ends lost 4 bases and 4 bases respectively, with 18 bases between them. The length of the CDR3 is 15 residues. The CDR3 here is CASSQTTGMLYEQYF. DNA of the CDR3: TGTGCCAGCAGCCAAACTACAGGGATGCTATACGAGCAGTACTTC. Full variable domain (remainder filled in from reference TRBV5-4 and TRBJ2-7): ETGVTQSPTHLIKTRGQQVTLRCSSQSGHNTVSWYQQALGQGPQFIFQYYREEENGRGNFPPRFSGLQFPNYSSELNVNALELDDSALYLCASSQTTGMLYEQYFGPGTRLTVT.

This chain connects TRBV3-1 (or the pseudogene TRBV3-2) to TRBJ1-3; 8 bases line up with TRBD1. Germline-derived CDR1 and CDR2 are LGHDT and YNNKEL (reference sequence). CDR3 length: 15 residues. The J segment lost 8 bases and the V segment lost 3 bases, leaving 9 bases of the junction unmatched. The CDR3 coding sequence is TGTGCCAGCAGCCAGGAGGGACAGGCCGGTCACACCATATATTTT. Residues: CASSQEGQAGHTIYF.

The chain uses TRBV11-2 and TRBJ2-7; 10 positions match TRBD2. V shed 5 bases and J 5 bases; nucleotides not matched to a gene: 12. Looked up from germline, CDR1 is SGHAT and CDR2 is FQNNGV. CDR3 size: 16 residues. CDR3 nucleotide sequence: TGTGCCAGCAGCCCTGACCCTAGCGGGAGAGTCCACGAGCAGTACTTC. Translating it yields CASSPDPSGRVHEQYF.

In its sample, this clone was seen once. The rearrangement joins TRBV27 to TRBJ2-7; D not certain. CDR1 and CDR2 (germline): MNHEY, SMNVEV (reference sequence). V gave up 6 bases and J gave up 2 bases, with 11 bases separating them. The CDR3 runs to 13 residues. CDR3 protein: CASRRAYTYEQYF. CDR3 sequence (DNA): TGTGCCAGCAGGAGAGCGTATACCTACGAGCAGTACTTC.

This rearrangement joins TRBV27 to TRBJ2-3, with D perhaps TRBD2 (6 bases). Germline lookup yields CDR1 MNHEY and CDR2 SMNVEV (reference sequence). Trimming shortened V by 3 bases and J by 2 bases, and 15 bases separated the two germline ends. The CDR3 runs to 16 residues. CDR3 sequence reads: CASSFFGGGNTDTQYF. The CDR3 DNA reads as TGTGCCAGCAGTTTCTTTGGGGGAGGAAACACAGATACGCAGTATTTT.

This chain joins TRBV19 and TRBJ2-1; 7 bases agree with TRBD2. CDR3 size: 15 residues. With V trimmed by 0 bases and J by 8 bases, 7 bases remained unmatched. The germline V gene encodes CDR1 LNHDA and CDR2 SQIVND (reference sequence). The CDR3 nucleotides are TGTGCCAGTAGTATAGAGCCCAGCCGGGGGGATGAGCAGTTCTTC. It yields the protein CASSIEPSRGDEQFF.

This clone has just one count. The chain recombines TRBV19 with TRBJ1-4; 10 bases match TRBD1. Looked up from germline, CDR1 is LNHDA and CDR2 is SQIVND (reference sequence). The junction had 8 bases not matched to a gene; V was cut back by 8 bases and J by 8 bases. The CDR3 runs to 14 residues. CDR3 sequence reads: CASADRGRGEKLFF. CDR3 coding DNA: TGTGCCAGTGCCGACAGGGGGCGAGGGGAAAAACTGTTTTTT.

The J gene is TRBJ1-1, the V gene TRBV11-2; D is unresolved. Germline lookup yields CDR1 SGHAT and CDR2 FQNNGV. With 1 base removed from V and 1 base from J, the gap between germline ends came to 10 bases. The CDR3 consists of 15 residues. The CDR3 region is CASSLAQLPNTEAFF. The CDR3 DNA sequence: TGTGCCAGCAGCTTAGCGCAACTGCCGAACACTGAAGCTTTCTTT. Supplemented by reference TRBV11-2 and TRBJ1-1, the full variable domain reads EAGVAQSPRYKIIEKRQSVAFWCNPISGHATLYWYQQILGQGPKLLIQFQNNGVVDDSQLPKDRFSAERLKGVDSTLKIQPAKLEDSAVYLCASSLAQLPNTEAFFGQGTRLTVV.

The chain employs TRBV11-2 and TRBJ2-7; 7 bases line up with TRBD1. The CDR3 totals 16 residues. Trimming cost V 5 bases and J 0 bases; bases outside gene matches: 10. CDR1 is SGHAT, CDR2 FQNNGV, per germline. The CDR3 bases are TGTGCCAGCAGCGCAGTCAAGGGGGCCGACTCCTACGAGCAGTACTTC. This encodes CASSAVKGADSYEQYF.

V is TRBV6-2 or TRBV6-3 and J is TRBJ2-7; 8 bases fit TRBD1. The length of the CDR3 is 14 residues. Germline V CDR1 and CDR2: MNHEY, SVGEGT. With V trimmed by 6 bases and J by 3 bases, 7 bases remained unmatched. The chain's CDR3 is CASSHGGQGYEQYF. As DNA, the CDR3 is TGTGCCAGCAGCCACGGAGGACAGGGCTACGAGCAGTACTTC.

This sequence joins TRBV4-1 and TRBJ1-2; D is undetermined. V was cut by 1 base and J by 8 bases, with 23 bases left in between. CDR1 and CDR2 (germline): MGHRA, YSYEKL. This CDR3 has 17 amino acids. Here the CDR3 DNA reads TGCGCCAGCAGCCAAGTAACCCCCCTTAGAGGTTTTGGGGGCTACACCTTC. This codes for CASSQVTPLRGFGGYTF.

This clone appeared once. V usage is TRBV9 and J usage is TRBJ1-6; D is unclear. The CDR3 has 14 amino acids. The germline V gene encodes CDR1 SGDLS and CDR2 YYNGEE. V lost 2 bases and J 6 bases, leaving 9 bases between the germline ends. The CDR3 DNA reads as TGTGCCAGCAGCGTCGGGGTTAGTAATTCACCCCTCCACTTT. It translates to CASSVGVSNSPLHF.

V gene TRBV28 combines with J gene TRBJ1-3; tentatively, D is TRBD1 (6 bases). From germline, CDR1 is MDHEN and CDR2 SYDVKM. This CDR3 has 14 residues. V lost 8 bases and J 4 bases, leaving 15 bases between the germline ends. The CDR3 loop reads CASLGIRGGNTIYF. The DNA for the CDR3 is TGTGCCAGCCTAGGTATCAGGGGAGGAAACACCATATATTTT.

This sequence joins TRBV11-1 and TRBJ2-1; 12 bases line up with TRBD2. The CDR3 contains 15 residues. After removal of 5 bases from V and 5 bases from J, the junction contained 4 bases not matched to a gene. The V gene's germline CDR1 is SGHAT and CDR2 FQDESV (reference sequence). The CDR3 region is CASSNGLAGHNEQFF. The CDR3 DNA reads as TGTGCCAGCAGCAACGGACTAGCGGGACACAATGAGCAGTTCTTC.

V gene TRBV28 combines with J gene TRBJ1-5; no clear D. There are 17 residues in the CDR3. Trimming cost V 5 bases and J 4 bases, with 21 bases left between them. Germline V CDR1 and CDR2: MDHEN, SYDVKM. The CDR3 here is CASSPPLGGGENQPQHF. The DNA of the CDR3 is TGTGCCAGCAGTCCTCCCCTTGGAGGTGGGGAAAATCAGCCCCAGCATTTT.

The count of this clone is one. This chain uses TRBV2 with TRBJ2-7, with 7 nucleotides matching TRBD1. After removal of 6 bases from V and 1 base from J, the junction contained 6 bases not matched to a gene. The CDR3 runs to 14 residues. The V gene's germline CDR1 is SNHLY and CDR2 FYNNEI. The CDR3 DNA reads as TGTGCCAGCAGGGCAGAGACAGGGTCCTACGAGCAGTACTTC. The encoded protein is CASRAETGSYEQYF.

The chain has TRBV28 and TRBJ1-1; D gene unclear. The CDR3 sequence is 14 residues long. Germline CDR1 and CDR2: MDHEN and SYDVKM. Trimming shortened V by 4 bases and J by 3 bases, and 12 bases separated the two germline ends. CDR3 sequence reads: CASSYGRVDTEAFF. For the CDR3, the DNA is TGTGCCAGCAGTTACGGTAGAGTGGACACTGAAGCTTTCTTT.

The chain couples TRBV5-1 to TRBJ2-7; 9 bases line up with TRBD2. The V gene end was trimmed by 4 bases and the J gene end by 3 bases; junction bases not matched to a gene: 8. This CDR3 comprises 15 residues. Germline V gives CDR1 SGHRS, CDR2 YFSETQ. CDR3 loop: CASSPEGLAGYEQYF. In DNA form, the CDR3 reads TGCGCCAGCAGCCCGGAGGGACTAGCCGGCTACGAGCAGTACTTC.